This T cell receptor beta chain was sequenced in a study of regulatory T cells in long-lasting Graves disease. Study-wide points: Persistent disease favored TRBV28, TRBJ1-2 and TRBJ2-5.

V lost 0 bases and J lost 5, with 17 bases in between. Germline loops: CDR1 SGHRS, CDR2 YFSETQ. This CDR3 is 16 amino acids long. Construction of the TCR beta libraries employed iRepertoire HTBI primers in conjunction with Arm-PCR of CDR3 regions. TCRdb reprocessed the multiplex PCR reads via MiXCR and lists one record per CDR3 protein. The sample carries about 220,000 distinct CDR3 sequences, roughly a fifth recorded once. Time point in this sample: newly diagnosed GD, antithyroid drugs for less than 3 months. There was RNA extracted from PBMCs, and the TCR library was made from it. This clonotype was counted many times. The antigen remains undetermined. These data are also associated with another study on T cells in Graves' hyperthyroidism and ophthalmopathy. That study adds: The hyperthyroidism was newly diagnosed and had lasted under 2 months; the patients were aged 18 to 65. Researchers ran a first-round RT-PCR on the TCR CDR3 using the HTBI primer set.

The V gene is TRBV5-1, the J gene TRBJ1-1, with a tentative D call TRBD1 (6 bases). The origin of this receptor is a woman aged 25 to 39 with Graves disease. The specimen comprised peripheral blood mononuclear cells (PBMCs), sampled at new diagnosis, from a patient treated with antithyroid drugs. CDR3 amino acids: CASSLATPGAGTEAFF. The CDR3 nucleotides are TGCGCCAGCAGCTTGGCCACTCCAGGGGCCGGGACTGAAGCTTTCTTT.